Listed below are T cell receptor beta chains from one sample, sequenced in a study of control samples from healthy donors and cancer patients. Assay: immunoSEQ multiplex PCR; the TCRdb copy retains only in-frame clones and omits some. Counted here are some 150,000 clones, about 94% occurring once; the ten biggest clones make up around 6.2%. Sequenced sample: blood. Every receptor here comes from a man aged 40-49 years in good health. The CDR3 runs from the conserved cysteine through the conserved F or W. D genes are given only for firm matches. A clone size is listed for some rows: how often the clone was seen (once, few, many), or a class if it is expanded.

>TRBV28|NA|TRBJ2-7|NA
TGTGCCAGCAGTTTATACGGAGAGCAGTACTTC
CASSLYGEQYF
>TRBV3-1/TRBV3-2|NA|TRBJ1-1|NA
TGTGCCAGCAGCCAAGATCTCGGGGGGAACACTGAAGCTTTCTTT
CASSQDLGGNTEAFF
>TRBV6-2/TRBV6-3|TRBD2|TRBJ2-7|once
TGTGCCAGCAGCCCTGTCAAGGCTAGCGGGGTCTACGAGCAGTACTTC
CASSPVKASGVYEQYF
>TRBV5-6|TRBD2|TRBJ2-3|once
TGTGCCAGCAGCTTGGGGTTAGCGGGGGGGCCGGATACGCAGTATTTT
CASSLGLAGGPDTQYF
>TRBV6-6|NA|TRBJ1-1|NA
TGTGCCAGCCAAGGGAACACTGAAGCTTTCTTT
CASQGNTEAFF
>TRBV4-1|NA|TRBJ2-3|NA
TGCGCCGGCCGGAACACCACCAGCACAGATACGCAGTATTTT
CAGRNTTSTDTQYF
>TRBV28|NA|TRBJ1-1|once
TGTGCCAGCAGTTTATCACGACCCACTGAAGCTTTCTTT
CASSLSRPTEAFF
>TRBV18|NA|TRBJ2-7|NA
TGTGCCAGCTCACCACCGGTGGACTCCTACGAGCAGTACTTC
CASSPPVDSYEQYF
>TRBV12-3/TRBV12-4|NA|TRBJ1-1|NA
TGTGCCAGCAGAGACAGTTTGAACACTGAAGCTTTCTTT
CASRDSLNTEAFF
>TRBV28|TRBD1|TRBJ2-3|NA
TGTGCCAGCAGTTTAGCCCGGGACAGGACAGATACGCAGTATTTT
CASSLARDRTDTQYF
>TRBV18|TRBD1|TRBJ1-2|NA
TGTGCCAGCTCACGGGACAGGGGGGAGTATGGCTACACCTTC
CASSRDRGEYGYTF